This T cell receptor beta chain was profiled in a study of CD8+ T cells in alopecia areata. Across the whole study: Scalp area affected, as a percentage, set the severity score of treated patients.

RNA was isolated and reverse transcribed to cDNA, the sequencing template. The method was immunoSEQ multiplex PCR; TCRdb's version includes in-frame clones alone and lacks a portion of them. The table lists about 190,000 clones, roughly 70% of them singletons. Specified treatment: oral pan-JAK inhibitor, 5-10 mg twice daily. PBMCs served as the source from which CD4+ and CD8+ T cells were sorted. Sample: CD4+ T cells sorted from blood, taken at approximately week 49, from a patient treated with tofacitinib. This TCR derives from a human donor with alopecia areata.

CDR3 loop: CSVCGGVEQYF. CDR3 in DNA: TGCAGCGTTTGTGGGGGGGTCGAGCAGTACTTC. The chain carries TRBV29-1 and TRBJ2-7; 7 nucleotides match TRBD2. This CDR3 comprises 11 residues. Germline V CDR1 and CDR2: SQVTM, ANQGSEA. V lost 5 bases, J lost 6 bases, and 4 bases stayed unmatched.